The rows below give T cell receptor beta chains drawn from one sample of a study of blood T cell repertoires in COVID-19. The repertoire was sequenced with immunoSEQ multiplex PCR; TCRdb's copy has only in-frame clones and lacks some. The repertoire has some 160,000 clones, approximately 80% of them found once; the top ten carry approximately 7.6%. Material: peripheral blood. All receptors derive from a woman of 80 years or more with COVID-19, enrolled during active disease. Both conserved end residues are part of each CDR3. Fields, in order: V gene, J gene, D gene, clone size, CDR3 DNA, CDR3 protein. The D gene is left open where the match is weak. Clone size appears in some rows only: once, few, many, or a class for an expanded clone.

TRBV9	TRBJ2-1	.	.	TGTGCCAGCAGCGGAGTGAGCTCCTACAATGAGCAGTTCTTC	CASSGVSSYNEQFF
TRBV5-1	TRBJ1-1	TRBD1	.	TGCGCCAGCAGCTTCACAGGGGTCCGGAACACTGAAGCTTTCTTT	CASSFTGVRNTEAFF
TRBV5-1	TRBJ2-1	.	.	TGCGCCAGCAGCCTACAGAATGAGCAGTTCTTC	CASSLQNEQFF
TRBV9	TRBJ1-1	TRBD1	once	TGTGCCAGCAGCACAGGGGTCGGAACTGAAGCTTTCTTT	CASSTGVGTEAFF
TRBV28	TRBJ1-1	.	once	TGTGCCAGTTTGGTGGGGCAGGGGAGGGCGACTGAAGCTTTCTTT	CASLVGQGRATEAFF
TRBV19	TRBJ2-2	.	.	TGTGCCAGTAGTATGGGCCGCAGGGGCTCGAACACCGGGGAGCTGTTTTTT	CASSMGRRGSNTGELFF
TRBV6-1	TRBJ2-3	.	.	TGTGCCAGCAGTGAAGCAGCGGAAAGCACAGATACGCAGTATTTT	CASSEAAESTDTQYF
TRBV5-1	TRBJ1-6	TRBD1	.	TGCGCCAGCAGCCCGGGGACAGGGAATAATTCACCCCTCCACTTT	CASSPGTGNNSPLHF
TRBV4-1	TRBJ1-5	TRBD1	.	TGCGCCAGCAGCCCCCCAGGGGGCGCGTTTGGCCAGCCCCAGCATTTT	CASSPPGGAFGQPQHF
TRBV4-1	TRBJ2-5	.	.	TGCGCCAGCAGCCAAGGAGGTAACATTTACCAAGAGACCCAGTACTTC	CASSQGGNIYQETQYF
TRBV29-1	TRBJ2-7	TRBD1	.	TGCAGCGTAGGAGTTTCGGACAGGGGTTTCGAGCAGTACTTC	CSVGVSDRGFEQYF
TRBV4-1	TRBJ2-3	TRBD1	.	TGCGCCAGCACCCCGGGACAGGGGGAAACAGATACGCAGTATTTT	CASTPGQGETDTQYF
TRBV5-1	TRBJ1-4	.	.	TGCGCCAGCAGCTTGAATGGAGTGACTAATGAAAAACTGTTTTTT	CASSLNGVTNEKLFF
TRBV24-1	TRBJ1-5	TRBD1	.	TGTGCCACCAGTGCTTACCGGACAGGGGAGTCGGACAATCAGCCCCAGCATTTT	CATSAYRTGESDNQPQHF
TRBV5-8	TRBJ2-2	TRBD2	.	TGTGCCAGCAGCCGCCCACTTAGCGGGCCCGGGGAGCTGTTTTTT	CASSRPLSGPGELFF
TRBV19	TRBJ1-2	TRBD1	.	TGTGCCAGTAGTCCGGGACAGGGTGGCTCCCTACTAGGAGGCTACACCTTC	CASSPGQGGSLLGGYTF
TRBV11-2	TRBJ1-5	.	medium-sized	TGTGCCAGCAGCTTAGTTCGCCGGGCAGGGTGGGCTCTGCCCCAGCATTTT	CASSLVRRAGWALPQHF
TRBV5-1	TRBJ1-2	.	.	TGCGCCAGCAGCTTGGACACAGGGTGGAATGGCTACACCTTC	CASSLDTGWNGYTF
TRBV28	TRBJ2-3	.	.	TGTGCCAGCAGTGTCCCTGGTACTAGCACAGATACGCAGTATTTT	CASSVPGTSTDTQYF
TRBV5-4	TRBJ1-2	TRBD1	.	TGTGCCAGCAGCCTCTGGACAGGAAACTATGGCTACACCTTC	CASSLWTGNYGYTF
TRBV10-3	TRBJ1-1	.	.	TGTGCCATCAGTGTCGCCAGGGAATCTACTGAAGCTTTCTTT	CAISVARESTEAFF
TRBV9	TRBJ2-1	TRBD1	.	TGTGCCAGCAGCGCCCGACAGGGGTCGAGGTACAATGAGCAGTTCTTC	CASSARQGSRYNEQFF
TRBV10-3	TRBJ2-7	.	.	TGTGCCATCAGTGACGGCGGGTTGGGAGCCGAGCAGTACTTC	CAISDGGLGAEQYF
TRBV6-5	TRBJ1-5	TRBD1	.	TGTGCCAGCAAGAACGGACAGGGTGGACAGCCCCAGCATTTT	CASKNGQGGQPQHF
TRBV23-1	TRBJ1-4	.	.	TGCGCCAGCAGTCAACTTGCAGGGTCCACAATTACAACTAATGAAAAACTGTTTTTT	CASSQLAGSTITTNEKLFF
TRBV3-1/TRBV3-2	TRBJ2-1	TRBD2	.	TGTGCCAGCAGCCAATCTAGCGGGGCCCATGAGCAGTTCTTC	CASSQSSGAHEQFF
TRBV14	TRBJ2-3	.	.	TGTGCCAGCAGCCGAACTCACCGGTCAGGGTGGGCAGATACGCAGTATTTT	CASSRTHRSGWADTQYF